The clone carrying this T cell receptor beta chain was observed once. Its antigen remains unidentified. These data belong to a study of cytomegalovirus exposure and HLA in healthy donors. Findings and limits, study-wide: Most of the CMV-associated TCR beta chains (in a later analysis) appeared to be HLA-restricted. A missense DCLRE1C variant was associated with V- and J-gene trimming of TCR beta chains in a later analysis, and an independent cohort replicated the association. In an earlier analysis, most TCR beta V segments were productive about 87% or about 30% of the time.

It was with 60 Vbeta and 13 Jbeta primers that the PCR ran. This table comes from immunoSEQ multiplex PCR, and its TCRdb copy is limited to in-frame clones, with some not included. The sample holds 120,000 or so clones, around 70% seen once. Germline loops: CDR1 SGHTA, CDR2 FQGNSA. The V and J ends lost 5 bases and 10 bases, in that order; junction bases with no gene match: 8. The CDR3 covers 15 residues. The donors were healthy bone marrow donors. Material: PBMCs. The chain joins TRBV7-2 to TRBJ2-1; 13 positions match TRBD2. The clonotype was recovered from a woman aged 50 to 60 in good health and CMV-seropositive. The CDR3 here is CASSRLLAGGQEQFF. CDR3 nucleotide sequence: TGTGCCAGCAGCCGCCTACTAGCGGGAGGGCAGGAGCAGTTCTTC.